The present entry profiles one T cell receptor (beta chain) with its context. The antigen is undetermined. This table comes from immunoSEQ multiplex PCR, and its TCRdb copy is limited to in-frame clones, with some not included. The profile shows over 100,000 clones, roughly nine tenths of them singletons. This sample was taken from a study of cytomegalovirus exposure and HLA in healthy donors. Study-wide results and limits: The CMV antigen specificity of a few CMV-associated chains was confirmed through in vitro analysis. Across donors, most TCRs were seen rarely, yet some public ones were widespread. The study put around 180 TCR beta chains on its list as cytomegalovirus-associated.

The ends were cut back, 0 bases at V and 4 bases at J, with 7 bases in the middle. Germline loops: CDR1 SGHRS, CDR2 YFSETQ. The CDR3 has 13 residues. The validation cohort, a group of over a hundred subjects, included the donors and was separate from the approximately 670-subject first cohort. The chain is built from TRBV5-1 and TRBJ1-1; D remains ambiguous. This TCR came from a woman aged 18 to 35 in good health and CMV-seronegative. The material sequenced was PBMCs. In nucleotides, the CDR3 is TGCGCCAGCAGCTTGGGTGGAGTCACTGAAGCTTTCTTT. It translates to CASSLGGVTEAFF. Full variable domain (outside the CDR3, taken from reference TRBV5-1 and TRBJ1-1): KAGVTQTPRYLIKTRGQQVTLSCSPISGHRSVSWYQQTPGQGLQFLFEYFSETQRNKGNFPGRFSGRQFSNSRSEMNVSTLELGDSALYLCASSLGGVTEAFFGQGTRLTVV.